These 15 T cell receptor beta chains originate from one sample sequenced in a study of cytomegalovirus exposure and HLA in healthy donors. The PCR made use of 60 Vbeta and 13 Jbeta primers. TCRdb's table, derived via immunoSEQ multiplex PCR, lists solely in-frame clones and lacks some. The table has about 160,000 clones, roughly 84% seen once. Sequenced material: PBMCs. These receptors originate from a man aged 25 to 45 in good health and CMV-seronegative.

The gene calls are TRBV10-3 and TRBJ2-4; 7 bases agree with TRBD1. Germline trimming cut 6 bases from V and 4 bases from J; bases unmatched to any gene: 15. The CDR3 contains 17 residues. Germline assignment: CDR1 ENHRY and CDR2 SYGVKD. In DNA form, the CDR3 reads TGTGCCATCAGACCCTCCGACAGGGTTGGGATAAAAAACATTCAGTACTTC. Its translation: CAIRPSDRVGIKNIQYF.

This clone was recorded a few times. The chain links TRBV7-2 to TRBJ2-1, with TRBD1 matching over 8 bases. V trimming: 8 bases; J trimming: 9 bases; junction bases outside the gene matches: 15. The CDR3 totals 15 residues. The V gene's germline CDR1 is SGHTA and CDR2 FQGNSA. CDR3 DNA sequence: TGTGCCAGCGGCCAAAGCAGGGGGCGCAGGCCTGAGCAGTTCTTC. Amino acids: CASGQSRGRRPEQFF.

V gene TRBV7-2 combines with J gene TRBJ2-7; no reliable D call. V shed 3 bases and J shed 2 bases, with 14 bases lying between them. This CDR3 region has 15 residues. The germline V gene has CDR1 SGHTA and CDR2 FQGNSA. The DNA for the CDR3 is TGTGCCAGCAGCTTCACCAAAAGCGTAGCCTACGAGCAGTACTTC. This encodes CASSFTKSVAYEQYF. The full variable domain, rest sourced from reference TRBV7-2 and TRBJ2-7, is GAGVSQSPSNKVTEKGKDVELRCDPISGHTALYWYRQSLGQGLEFLIYFQGNSAPDKSGLPSDRFSAERTGGSVSTLTIQRTQQEDSAVYLCASSFTKSVAYEQYFGPGTRLTVT.

The gene calls are TRBV27 and TRBJ2-2, with D possibly TRBD1 on 6 matching bases. CDR3 size: 15 residues. V shed 7 bases and J shed 4 bases, with 16 bases lying between them. Germline loops: CDR1 MNHEY, CDR2 SMNVEV (reference sequence). Here the CDR3 DNA reads TGTGCCAGCACGAGTCAGGGGACGGGCACCGGGGAGCTGTTTTTT. Translation gives CASTSQGTGTGELFF.

The chain is built from TRBV5-1 and TRBJ2-1, with D maybe TRBD2 (6 bases). V was pared by 4 bases and J by 0 bases, with 11 bases between. The germline gives CDR1 SGHRS, CDR2 YFSETQ. This CDR3 is 15 amino acids long. The CDR3 reads CASSEKAGSYNEQFF. The CDR3 region has the DNA TGCGCCAGCAGCGAGAAAGCGGGCTCCTACAATGAGCAGTTCTTC.

The V gene is TRBV10-3, the J gene TRBJ2-5, with a weak D call TRBD2 (5 bases). The V end lost 10 bases, the J end lost 0 bases, and 12 bases lay between the germline ends. This CDR3 has 13 residues. Germline V lookup: CDR1 ENHRY, CDR2 SYGVKD. The CDR3 reads CASQTNYQETQYF. The CDR3 DNA reads as TGTGCCAGCCAGACTAATTACCAAGAGACCCAGTACTTC.

This rearrangement joins TRBV28 to TRBJ1-5; TRBD1 aligns across 12 bases. After removal of 5 bases from V and 6 bases from J, the junction contained 5 bases not matched to a gene. This CDR3 spans 15 amino acids. CDR1 MDHEN and CDR2 SYDVKM come from the germline V gene. The CDR3 DNA reads TGTGCCAGCAGTCGGGACAGGGGGCGAGGTCAGCCCCAGCATTTT. It yields the protein CASSRDRGRGQPQHF.

V gene TRBV23-1 combines with J gene TRBJ1-2; D uncertain. TRBV23-1 falls under the ORF class, with uncertain function. With 2 bases removed from V and 4 bases from J, the gap between germline ends came to 11 bases. This CDR3 contains 14 residues. The CDR3 is CASSQLVLFYGYTF. CDR3 DNA sequence: TGCGCCAGCAGTCAACTCGTCCTCTTCTATGGCTACACCTTC.

The chain joins TRBV9 to TRBJ2-3; 14 bases fit TRBD2. Trimming at V came to 0 bases and at J to 8 bases, leaving 2 bases not matched to a gene. Germline V gives CDR1 SGDLS, CDR2 YYNGEE. This CDR3 is 15 amino acids long. CDR3 nucleotide sequence: TGTGCCAGCAGCGTAGAGGGACTAGCGGGAGTTACGCAGTATTTT. Its protein product is CASSVEGLAGVTQYF.

This chain joins TRBV7-2 and TRBJ2-7; 7 nucleotides line up with TRBD1. Germline V gene sequence: CDR1 SGHTA, CDR2 FQGNSA. The CDR3 contains 14 residues. Losses at the gene ends were 4 bases for V and 3 bases for J; bases not matched to a gene: 6. DNA for the CDR3: TGTGCCAGCAGCTCGCGACGGGACAGCTACGAGCAGTACTTC. This encodes CASSSRRDSYEQYF. The full variable domain, its missing parts supplied by reference TRBV7-2 and TRBJ2-7, is GAGVSQSPSNKVTEKGKDVELRCDPISGHTALYWYRQSLGQGLEFLIYFQGNSAPDKSGLPSDRFSAERTGGSVSTLTIQRTQQEDSAVYLCASSSRRDSYEQYFGPGTRLTVT.

The V gene is TRBV5-6, the J gene TRBJ1-2; 7 nucleotides agree with TRBD1. Germline assignment: CDR1 SGHDT and CDR2 YYEEEE. This CDR3 region has 15 residues. With 4 bases clipped from V and 0 bases from J, the junction kept 6 bases outside the gene matches. In DNA, the CDR3 is TGTGCCAGCAGCCCCGGGACAGCCACTAACTATGGCTACACCTTC. Amino acids: CASSPGTATNYGYTF. The variable domain in full, with the rest retrieved from reference TRBV5-6 and TRBJ1-2, is DAGVTQSPTHLIKTRGQQVTLRCSPKSGHDTVSWYQQALGQGPQFIFQYYEEEERQRGNFPDRFSGHQFPNYSSELNVNALLLGDSALYLCASSPGTATNYGYTFGSGTRLTVV.

This clone was seen just once. V and J are TRBV19 and TRBJ1-5; no definite D call. Germline CDR1 is LNHDA and CDR2 is SQIVND (reference sequence). Deletions cut 1 base from V and 5 bases from J, with 6 bases between. CDR3 length: 13 residues. In DNA form, the CDR3 reads TGTGCCAGTAGTATAGCTTATTATCAGCCCCAGCATTTT. Its protein product is CASSIAYYQPQHF.

The chain carries TRBV7-8 and TRBJ2-2, with D unresolved. The CDR3 loop spans 17 amino acids. Trimming took 0 bases from V and 0 from J, leaving 11 bases between them. Germline CDR1 and CDR2: SGHVS and FQNEAQ. The CDR3 protein is CASSLATVLANTGELFF. CDR3 DNA: TGTGCCAGCAGCTTAGCCACGGTGTTAGCGAACACCGGGGAGCTGTTTTTT.

This chain links TRBV6-4 with TRBJ2-1; the match to TRBD2 covers 13 bases. Germline assignment: CDR1 MRHNA and CDR2 SNTAGT. The length of the CDR3 is 16 residues. With 0 bases clipped from V and 11 bases from J, the junction kept 7 bases outside the gene matches. CDR3 sequence (DNA): TGTGCCAGCAGTGACTCGATCGGGACTAGCGGGAAAAAGCAGTTCTTC. Translation: CASSDSIGTSGKKQFF.

The V gene is TRBV10-3, the J gene TRBJ2-7; TRBD2 matches at 8 bases. The CDR3 is 12 residues long. V lost 8 bases, J lost 0 bases, and 0 bases stayed unmatched. Germline V gives CDR1 ENHRY, CDR2 SYGVKD. CDR3 DNA: TGTGCCATCGCGGGAGGCTCCTACGAGCAGTACTTC. It yields the protein CAIAGGSYEQYF.